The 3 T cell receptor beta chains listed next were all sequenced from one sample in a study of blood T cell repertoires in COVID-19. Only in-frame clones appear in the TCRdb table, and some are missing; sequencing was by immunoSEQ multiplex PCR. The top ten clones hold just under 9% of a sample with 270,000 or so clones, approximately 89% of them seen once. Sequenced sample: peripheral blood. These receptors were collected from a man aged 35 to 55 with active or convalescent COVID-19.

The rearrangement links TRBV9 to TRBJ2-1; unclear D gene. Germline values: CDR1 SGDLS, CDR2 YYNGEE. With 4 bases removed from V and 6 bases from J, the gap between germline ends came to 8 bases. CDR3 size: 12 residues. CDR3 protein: CASSPDPNEQFF. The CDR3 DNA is TGTGCCAGCAGCCCAGATCCCAATGAGCAGTTCTTC.

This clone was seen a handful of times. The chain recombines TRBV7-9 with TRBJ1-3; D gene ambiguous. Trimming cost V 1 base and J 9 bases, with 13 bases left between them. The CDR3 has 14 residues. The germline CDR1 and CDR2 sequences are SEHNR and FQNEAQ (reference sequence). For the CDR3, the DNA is TGTGCCAGCAGCTTAGACGGGAATGGTATCACCATATATTTT. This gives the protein CASSLDGNGITIYF.

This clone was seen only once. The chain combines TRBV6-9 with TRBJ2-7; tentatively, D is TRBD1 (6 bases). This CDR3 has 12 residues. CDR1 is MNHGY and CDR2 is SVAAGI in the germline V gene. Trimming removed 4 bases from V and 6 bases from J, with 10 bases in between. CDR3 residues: CASSFRGVEQYF. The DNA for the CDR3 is TGTGCCAGCAGTTTCAGGGGAGTCGAGCAGTACTTC.